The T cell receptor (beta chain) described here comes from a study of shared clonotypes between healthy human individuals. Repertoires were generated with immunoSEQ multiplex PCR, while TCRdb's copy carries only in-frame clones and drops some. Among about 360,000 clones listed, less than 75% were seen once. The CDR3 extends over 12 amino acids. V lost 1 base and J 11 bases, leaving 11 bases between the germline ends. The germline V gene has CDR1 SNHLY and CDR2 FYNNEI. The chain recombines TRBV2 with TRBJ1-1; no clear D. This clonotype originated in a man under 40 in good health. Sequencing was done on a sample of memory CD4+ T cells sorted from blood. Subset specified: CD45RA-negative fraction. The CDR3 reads CASSEVPREAFF. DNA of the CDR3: TGTGCCAGCAGTGAAGTCCCCCGGGAGGCTTTCTTT.